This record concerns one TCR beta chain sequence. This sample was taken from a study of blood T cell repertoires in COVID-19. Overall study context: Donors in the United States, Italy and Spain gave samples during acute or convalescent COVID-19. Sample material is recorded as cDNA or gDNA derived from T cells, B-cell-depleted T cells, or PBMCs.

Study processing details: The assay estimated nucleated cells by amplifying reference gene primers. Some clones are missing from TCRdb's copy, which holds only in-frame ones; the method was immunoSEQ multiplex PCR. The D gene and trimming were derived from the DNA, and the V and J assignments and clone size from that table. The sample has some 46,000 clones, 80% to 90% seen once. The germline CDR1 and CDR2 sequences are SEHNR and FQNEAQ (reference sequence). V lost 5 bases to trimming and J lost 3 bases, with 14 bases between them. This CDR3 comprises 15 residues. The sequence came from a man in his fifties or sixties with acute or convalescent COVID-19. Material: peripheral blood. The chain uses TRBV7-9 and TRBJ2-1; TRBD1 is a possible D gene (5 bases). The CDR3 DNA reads TGTGCCAGCAGCGTGAATGGGGCACACTACAATGAGCAGTTCTTC. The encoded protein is CASSVNGAHYNEQFF.